The 13 T cell receptor beta chains below all came from one sample that was sequenced in a study of shared clonotypes between healthy human individuals. Repertoires were generated with immunoSEQ multiplex PCR, while TCRdb's copy carries only in-frame clones and drops some. The profile shows approximately 2.5 million clones, approximately 90% of them singletons. The sequencing input was naive CD4+ T cells sorted from blood. The subset was: CD45RA+ positively selected. These receptors were collected from a young man in good health.

CDR3 nucleotide sequence: TGTGCCAGTAGCTCCGGGGCGACAGGGTTGAACACTGAAGCTTTCTTT. It encodes CASSSGATGLNTEAFF. The chain employs TRBV19 and TRBJ1-1; 7 bases agree with TRBD1. The junction had 10 bases not matched to a gene; V was cut back by 6 bases and J by 0 bases. The CDR3 covers 16 residues. Germline CDR1 is LNHDA and CDR2 is SQIVND (reference sequence).

This clone came up a few times. The rearrangement joins TRBV30 to TRBJ1-5; no clear D. V was pared by 1 base and J by 6 bases, with 7 bases between. The germline V gene encodes CDR1 GTSNPN and CDR2 SVGIG (reference sequence). CDR3 length: 12 amino acids. The CDR3 loop is CAWSDKFQPQHF. The CDR3 bases are TGTGCCTGGAGTGACAAGTTTCAGCCCCAGCATTTT.

The CDR3 sequence: CASSLEGYTGELFF. The DNA of the CDR3 is TGCGCCAGCAGCCTCGAGGGCTACACCGGGGAGCTGTTTTTT. This chain connects TRBV4-3 to TRBJ2-2, with D perhaps matching TRBD2 (5 bases). CDR3 length equals 14 residues. V lost 4 bases and J 3 bases, leaving 9 bases between the germline ends. The V gene's germline CDR1 is LGHNA and CDR2 YSLEER.

Remarks on this clone: A read error may produce the germline difference seen at one junction end. This rearrangement joins TRBV5-5 to TRBJ1-5; 7 nucleotides agree with TRBD1. Germline values: CDR1 SGHKS, CDR2 YYEKEE (reference sequence). The CDR3 has 16 amino acids. CDR3 protein: CASSTQGTASYQPQHF. CDR3 sequence (DNA): TGTGCCAGCAGCACACAGGGGACTGCTAGCTATCAGCCCCAGCATTTT.

Turning to this clone: Other DNA variants within this sample encode the same CDR3. The CDR3 coding sequence is TGTGCCAGCTCAGGACAGAACACCGGGGAGCTGTTTTTT. It specifies CASSGQNTGELFF. The chain links TRBV2 to TRBJ2-2; a weak D match, TRBD1 (5 bases). Trimming removed 8 bases at V and 1 base at J, with 8 bases between. Per the germline V gene, CDR1 is SNHLY and CDR2 is FYNNEI. CDR3 length: 13 residues.

In this sample, this clone turned up once. The DNA of the CDR3 is TGTGCCATCGGTTGGGACACCTCCCCAACCGGGGAGCTGTTTTTT. It specifies CAIGWDTSPTGELFF. The chain combines TRBV10-3 with TRBJ2-2, with D possibly being TRBD1 (6 bases). V was shortened by 8 bases and J by 5 bases, with 18 bases between the two germline ends. This CDR3 spans 15 amino acids. Germline CDR1 is ENHRY and CDR2 is SYGVKD.

This chain links TRBV7-2 with TRBJ1-5, with 7 bases that match TRBD1. The V and J ends lost 6 bases and 5 bases, in that order; junction bases with no gene match: 1. CDR3 size: 12 residues. Germline V gene lookup returns CDR1 SGHTA and CDR2 FQGNSA. In DNA form, the CDR3 reads TGTGCCAGCAGTACAGGGGATCAGCCCCAGCATTTT. This sequence encodes CASSTGDQPQHF.

V usage is TRBV10-2 and J usage is TRBJ2-3; D perhaps matches TRBD1 (6 bases). This CDR3 comprises 13 residues. CDR1 and CDR2 (germline): WSHSY, SAAADI. V dropped 6 bases and J dropped 6 bases, with 13 bases sitting between them. The chain's CDR3 is CASRTGTLDTQYF. In nucleotides, the CDR3 is TGCGCCAGCAGGACCGGGACACTGGATACGCAGTATTTT.

The chain has TRBV6-5 and TRBJ1-1; 7 bases fit TRBD1. Germline V gene lookup returns CDR1 MNHEY and CDR2 SVGAGI. This CDR3 spans 15 amino acids. V lost 5 bases, J lost 7 bases, and 13 bases stayed unmatched. The CDR3 nucleotides are TGTGCCAGCAGTATGCGGACAGGTCCCTCCGGTGAAGCTTTCTTT. It specifies CASSMRTGPSGEAFF.

The genes are TRBV5-6 and TRBJ2-1, with TRBD1 matching over 9 bases. Germline CDR1 SGHDT, CDR2 YYEEEE. CDR3 length equals 16 residues. J gave up 2 bases and V 4 bases, and 7 bases lay outside the gene matches. The CDR3 DNA reads TGTGCCAGCAGCATAGGACAGGGGCGGACCTACAATGAGCAGTTCTTC. Its protein is CASSIGQGRTYNEQFF.

V and J are TRBV13 and TRBJ1-2, with 8 bases matching TRBD1. V was clipped by 5 bases and J by 5 bases; unmatched bases: 7. This CDR3 spans 14 amino acids. In germline, CDR1 is PRHDT, CDR2 FYEKMQ (reference sequence). The CDR3 coding sequence is TGTGCCAGCAGCCTGGACAGGGAAGGATATGGCTACACCTTC. Encoded protein: CASSLDREGYGYTF.

This clone occurred once. The rearrangement uses TRBV5-1 and TRBJ2-7; D possibly corresponds to TRBD1 (5 bases). V was trimmed by 4 bases and J by 7 bases, leaving 9 bases between them. Per germline, CDR1 SGHRS and CDR2 YFSETQ. CDR3 size: 11 residues. The CDR3 here is CASSERTEQYF. CDR3 in DNA: TGCGCCAGCAGCGAAAGGACAGAGCAGTACTTC.

J is TRBJ1-6 and V is TRBV7-2; D unclear. Germline V CDR1 and CDR2: SGHTA, FQGNSA. The CDR3 is 14 residues long. V gave up 1 base and J gave up 8 bases, with 9 bases separating them. CDR3 in DNA: TGTGCCAGCAGCTTAGGGACTCGGGATTCACCCCTCCACTTT. Translated: CASSLGTRDSPLHF.